This T cell receptor beta chain was sequenced for a study of beta chain features in type 1 diabetes. This clone was seen a few times. Sequencing targeted expressed TCRB transcripts, as all isolated RNA had been reverse transcribed. The method was immunoSEQ multiplex PCR; TCRdb's version includes in-frame clones alone and lacks a portion of them. The sample includes a few hundred thousand clones, about 10% of them seen just once. Germline CDR1 and CDR2: LNHDA and SQIVND (reference sequence). V lost 3 bases, J lost 1 base, and 9 bases lay in between. CDR3 length: 15 amino acids. The V gene is TRBV19, the J gene TRBJ2-2; D uncertain. This receptor was identified in a woman in her twenties or thirties in good health. Sequencing input: naive CD4+ T cells from blood. The CDR3 sequence: CASSIGFGNTGELFF. The CDR3 coding sequence is TGTGCCAGTAGTATCGGTTTCGGGAACACCGGGGAGCTGTTTTTT. The full variable domain, its missing parts supplied by reference TRBV19 and TRBJ2-2, is DGGITQSPKYLFRKEGQNVTLSCEQNLNHDAMYWYRQDPGQGLRLIYYSQIVNDFQKGDIAEGYSVSREKKESFPLTVTSAQKNPTAFYLCASSIGFGNTGELFFGEGSRLTVL.